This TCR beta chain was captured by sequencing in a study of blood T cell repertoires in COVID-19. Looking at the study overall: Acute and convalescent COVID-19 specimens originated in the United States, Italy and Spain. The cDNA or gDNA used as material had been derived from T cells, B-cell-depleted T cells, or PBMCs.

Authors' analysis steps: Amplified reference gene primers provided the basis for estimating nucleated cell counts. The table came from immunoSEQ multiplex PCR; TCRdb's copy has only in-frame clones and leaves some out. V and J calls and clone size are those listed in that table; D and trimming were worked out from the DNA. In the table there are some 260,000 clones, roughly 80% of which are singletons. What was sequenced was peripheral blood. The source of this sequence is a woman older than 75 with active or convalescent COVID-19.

CDR3 loop: CASSFLRESSYEQYF. The CDR3 DNA is TGTGCCAGCAGCTTTCTCCGGGAGAGCTCCTACGAGCAGTACTTC. This sequence joins TRBV5-5 and TRBJ2-7; possibly TRBD2 for D (6 bases). The CDR3 spans 15 residues. The germline V and J ends were trimmed by 2 bases and 0 bases, with 12 bases remaining between them. Germline CDR1 and CDR2: SGHKS and YYEKEE (reference sequence).